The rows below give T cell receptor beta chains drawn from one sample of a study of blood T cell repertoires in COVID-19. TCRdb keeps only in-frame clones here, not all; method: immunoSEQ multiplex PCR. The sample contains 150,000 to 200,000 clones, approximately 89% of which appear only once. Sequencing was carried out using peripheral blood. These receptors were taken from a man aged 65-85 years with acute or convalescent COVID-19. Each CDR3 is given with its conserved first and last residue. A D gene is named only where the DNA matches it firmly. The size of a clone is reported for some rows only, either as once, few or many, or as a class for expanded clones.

TGTGCCAGCAGCTTAACGTACAGTAATTCACCCCTCCACTTT CASSLTYSNSPLHF TRBV7-3 . . TRBJ1-6
TGCAGTGCTAGTATGGGCGCAAGCACAGATACGCAGTATTTT CSASMGASTDTQYF TRBV20-1 . . TRBJ2-3
TGCGCCAGCAGCGGGGGACTAGCGGGAGGTTATGATGAGCAGTTCTTC CASSGGLAGGYDEQFF TRBV5-1 TRBD2 . TRBJ2-1
TGTGCCAGCTCACTTAGGGACAGTCCCAGGTTGGAGACCCAGTACTTC CASSLRDSPRLETQYF TRBV18 TRBD1 once TRBJ2-5
TGTGCCAGCACCCGACCGGGACAGGGTGTCGGGGGCTACACCTTC CASTRPGQGVGGYTF TRBV6-5 TRBD1 . TRBJ1-2
TGTGCCAGCAGCTTGGAGCAAGATACGCAGTATTTT CASSLEQDTQYF TRBV5-4 . . TRBJ2-3
TGTGCCATCGGGGGGGCAGTCTCCTACGAGCAGTACTTC CAIGGAVSYEQYF TRBV28 TRBD2 . TRBJ2-7
TGTGCCAGCAGCGTAGACCCTAGCGGGGGGGCAGATACGCAGTATTTT CASSVDPSGGADTQYF TRBV9 TRBD2 . TRBJ2-3
TGTGCCAGCAGTCTGGATGTGACAGGGGCTAATCAGCCCCAGCATTTT CASSLDVTGANQPQHF TRBV27 TRBD1 . TRBJ1-5
TGTGCCTGGAGCATAGGACAGGGAGGTCAAGAGACCCAGTACTTC CAWSIGQGGQETQYF TRBV30 TRBD1 . TRBJ2-5
TGTGCCAGCAGTCCCCCCGGGACAGGGGTCATTGAAGCTTTCTTT CASSPPGTGVIEAFF TRBV6-5 TRBD1 . TRBJ1-1
TGTGCCAGCAAGATGGCCTCTTCGGCTTTCTTT CASKMASSAFF TRBV28 . . TRBJ1-1
TGTGCCAGCAGCTTAGCGAGCGGGACCGCCAACTATGGCTACACCTTC CASSLASGTANYGYTF TRBV7-2 . few TRBJ1-2
TGCGCCAGCAGCCACGGACAGGGGTACGAGCAGTACTTC CASSHGQGYEQYF TRBV4-3 TRBD1 . TRBJ2-7
TGCGCCAGCAGCCTTGGAGGGGGCGAGGGGGAGCTGTTTTTT CASSLGGGEGELFF TRBV5-1 . . TRBJ2-2
TGTGCCAGCTCACCAGTGGTTCCTAGCGGGGGAAACATTCAGTACTTC CASSPVVPSGGNIQYF TRBV18 TRBD2 . TRBJ2-4
TGTGCCAGCAGCTCAGACAGGGGGTACACCGGGGAGCTGTTTTTT CASSSDRGYTGELFF TRBV9 TRBD1 . TRBJ2-2
TGCGCCAGCAAGGACAGGTCCCAAGAGACCCAGTACTTC CASKDRSQETQYF TRBV5-1 TRBD1 once TRBJ2-5
TGTGCCAGCAGCTCGTCCGGGGGGCCCGTATATGGCTACACCTTC CASSSSGGPVYGYTF TRBV7-9 . . TRBJ1-2
TGCGCCAGCAGCGGATTTAGCGGGAGGGCCCAGGGAAATGAGCAGTTCTTC CASSGFSGRAQGNEQFF TRBV5-1 TRBD2 . TRBJ2-1
TGTGCTAGTGGTTTCTACTTCGCCGACGAGCAGTACTTC CASGFYFADEQYF TRBV12-5 . . TRBJ2-7
TGTGCCAGCAGCCCTAGACAGTCCCAAACCCATACGCAGTATTTT CASSPRQSQTHTQYF TRBV5-4 . few TRBJ2-3
TGCGCCAGCAGCCCTCAGGGACTAGCGCTTGAGACCCAGTACTTC CASSPQGLALETQYF TRBV5-1 TRBD2 once TRBJ2-5
TGTGCCACCAGTGATTTGGGGACAGGGTGGGAGACCCAGTACTTC CATSDLGTGWETQYF TRBV24-1 TRBD1 . TRBJ2-5
TGCAGCGGGGGGGAGGTAGGGCCTCTAAACATTCAGTACTTC CSGGEVGPLNIQYF TRBV29-1 . once TRBJ2-4